This T cell receptor beta chain was sequenced for a study of CD8 T cells in ankylosing spondylitis. Points from the study as a whole: The authors reported significant enrichment of disease-linked clones in matched ankylosing spondylitis synovial fluid. Blood from ankylosing spondylitis patients appeared to carry a characteristic roughly eight-variant TCR beta motif.

In germline, CDR1 is SGHKS, CDR2 YYEKEE (reference sequence). The CDR3 spans 15 residues. V was cut by 4 bases and J by 5 bases, with 16 bases left in between. TCRdb reprocessed the 5' RACE reads with MiXCR, giving one entry per CDR3 protein. The sample holds some 85,000 distinct CDR3 sequences; 9% are singletons and the top ten take 30% to 35%. By frequency in the sample, this clonotype is medium-sized. As yet, its antigen is unknown. The chain links TRBV5-5 to TRBJ2-1; tentatively, D is TRBD2 (6 bases). Sequencing was carried out using blood, either unsorted or a sorted T cell fraction (not recorded which). The clonotype originates from a male donor with ankylosing spondylitis. The CDR3 protein is CASSLLEGKHNEQFF. DNA of the CDR3: TGTGCCAGCAGCCTATTGGAGGGCAAACACAATGAGCAGTTCTTC.